This TCR beta chain came from a study of blood T cells in healthy people across ages. Study-level information: Template switching caught about one barcoded beta molecule for each two T cells. Regarding the study as a whole: Observed TCR beta diversity per million T cells went down as age went up. This fall followed a roughly linear course with age.

The second PCR ran roughly 6 to 12 cycles with a sample-barcoded 5' primer and J-beta primers. TCRdb passed the 5' RACE reads through MiXCR, listing each CDR3 protein once. The table has 700,000 to 950,000 distinct CDR3 sequences, roughly 47% seen once. There are a few counts of this clonotype. What it recognizes is unknown. The specimen sequenced was blood. This sequence was found in a woman in her sixties in good health.

In DNA form, the CDR3 reads TGTGCCAGCAGCTTAGGAGTTTCTAGCGGTTATCCAGATACGCAGTATTTT. Its protein product is CASSLGVSSGYPDTQYF. This chain uses TRBV13 with TRBJ2-3; the match to TRBD2 covers 7 bases. The V segment lost 0 bases and the J segment 4 bases; nucleotides outside the gene matches: 10. The CDR3 is made up of 17 amino acids. Germline V lookup: CDR1 PRHDT, CDR2 FYEKMQ (reference sequence).